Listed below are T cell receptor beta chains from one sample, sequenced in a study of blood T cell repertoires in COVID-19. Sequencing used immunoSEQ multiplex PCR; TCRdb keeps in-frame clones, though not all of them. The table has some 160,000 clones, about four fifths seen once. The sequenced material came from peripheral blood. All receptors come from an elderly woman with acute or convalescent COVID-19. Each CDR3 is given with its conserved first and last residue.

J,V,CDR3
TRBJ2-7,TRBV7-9,CASSLEQGLREQYF
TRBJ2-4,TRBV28,CASSLQGAKNIQYF
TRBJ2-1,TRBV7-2,CASSKDSTREQFF
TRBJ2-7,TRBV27,CASSLSLGLAGGYEQYF
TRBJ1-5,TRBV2,CASKREGLGNQPQHF
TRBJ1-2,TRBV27,CASSLDRVNYGYTF
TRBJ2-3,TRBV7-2,CASSSQGVPTDTQYF
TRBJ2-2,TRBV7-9,CASSLGQGGTGELFF
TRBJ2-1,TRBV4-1,CASSQVAGGPINEQFF
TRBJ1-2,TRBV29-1,CSVDHGGLANYGYTF
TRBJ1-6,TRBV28,CASGTGQSPLHF
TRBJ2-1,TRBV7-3,CASSLQGYNEQFF
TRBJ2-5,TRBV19,CASSPWGVFETQYF
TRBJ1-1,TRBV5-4,CASSPGSQNTEAFF
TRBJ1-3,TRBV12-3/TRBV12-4,CASSLDHGNTIYF
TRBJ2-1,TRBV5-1,CASSLGGTSGLNEQFF
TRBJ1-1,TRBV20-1,CSAKGDTEAFF
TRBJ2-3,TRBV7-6,CASSLATRGGGRDTQYF
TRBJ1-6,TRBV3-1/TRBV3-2,CASSQGGGGSPLHF
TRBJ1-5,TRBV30,CAWSGPGSSSNQPQHF
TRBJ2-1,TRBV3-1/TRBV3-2,CASSFTEGEQFF
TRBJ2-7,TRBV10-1,CASSSTGQTYEQYF
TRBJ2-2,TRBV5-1,CASSLRDRAPTGELFF
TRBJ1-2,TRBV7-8,CASSLGPGTGQNYGYTF
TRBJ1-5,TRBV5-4,CASSLDRSNQPQHF
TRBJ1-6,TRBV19,CASNLGDRGNSPLHF
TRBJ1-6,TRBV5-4,CASSQNRGDSPLHF
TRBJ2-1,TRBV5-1,CASSLATRDYNEQFF
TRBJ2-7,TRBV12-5,CASGSGQVGYEQYF
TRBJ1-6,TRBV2,CASSEYKGSSPLHF
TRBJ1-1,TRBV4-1,CASSFFPGLTEAFF
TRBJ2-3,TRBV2,CASSDRETDTQYF
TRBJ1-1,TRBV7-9,CASSPLGGAEAFF
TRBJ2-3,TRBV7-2,CASSLSGGLDTQYF
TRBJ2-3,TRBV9,CASSLGTSGRTDTQYF
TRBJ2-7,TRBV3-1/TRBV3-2,CASSHADRFYSYEQYF
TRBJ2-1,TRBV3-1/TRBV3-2,CATTYQAGGEQFF
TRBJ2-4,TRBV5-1,CASSPQGRPLNIQYF
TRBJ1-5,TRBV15,CATSRRDRGNQPQHF
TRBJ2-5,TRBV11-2,CASSLGGQETQYF
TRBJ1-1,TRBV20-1,CSASFGGFNTEAFF
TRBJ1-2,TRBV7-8,CASSLVGLARTEAHGYTF
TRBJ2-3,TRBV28,CASSLGLAGGPRDTQYF
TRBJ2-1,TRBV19,CASSMDLAAPNYNEQFF
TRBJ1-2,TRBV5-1,CASSFFAADYGYTF
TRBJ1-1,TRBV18,CASSTDRSNTEAFF
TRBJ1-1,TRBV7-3,CASSAGTVNTEAFF